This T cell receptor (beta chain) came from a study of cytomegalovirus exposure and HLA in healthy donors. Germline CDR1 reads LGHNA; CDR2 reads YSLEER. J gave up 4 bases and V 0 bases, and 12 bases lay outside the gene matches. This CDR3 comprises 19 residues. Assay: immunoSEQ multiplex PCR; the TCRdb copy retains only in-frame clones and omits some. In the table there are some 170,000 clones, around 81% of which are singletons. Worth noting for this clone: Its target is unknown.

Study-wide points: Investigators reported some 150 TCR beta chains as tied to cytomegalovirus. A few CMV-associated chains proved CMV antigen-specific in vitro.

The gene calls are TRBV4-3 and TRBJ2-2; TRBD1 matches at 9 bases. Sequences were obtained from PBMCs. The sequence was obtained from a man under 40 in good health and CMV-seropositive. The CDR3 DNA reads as TGCGCCAGCAGCCAAGATTGGGACAGGGTACTCCGAGGCACCGGGGAGCTGTTTTTT. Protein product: CASSQDWDRVLRGTGELFF.